This T cell receptor (beta chain) stems from a study of quantifying T cell responses using KT2 cells. Study details: TCR alpha and beta constant-region primers primed reverse transcription of RNA. General study results and limits: Even the lowest spike-in, about one KT2 cell per 100,000 PBMC, yielded detectable KT2 sequences.

Each cDNA got a UMI-containing oligo ligated at its 3' end. An equimolar mix of RC1.1 and RC1.2 primed the beta chain across TRBC1 and TRBC2. From the second PCR onward, TCR alpha and beta chains were processed separately. TCRdb ran MiXCR on the UMI-ligation and nested PCR reads and lists one entry per CDR3 protein. The sample has about 32,000 distinct CDR3 sequences; about 7.3% are singletons. V was clipped by 7 bases and J by 3 bases; unmatched bases: 6. CDR3 size: 12 residues. Germline CDR1 SQVTM, CDR2 ANQGSEA. This clonotype was detected many times. The antigen remains unidentified. Known numbers of the T cell clone KT2 were added to PBMC.

The clonotype originates from a human donor. The chain has TRBV29-1 and TRBJ2-7, with 7 bases lining up with TRBD1. The source material was PBMCs spiked with cells of the T cell clone KT2. CDR3 nucleotide sequence: TGCAGCGCCCAGGGACAGCTCTACGAGCAGTACTTC. The encoded protein is CSAQGQLYEQYF.